This T cell receptor beta chain was documented in a study of blood T cells in healthy people across ages. CDR1 is DFQATT and CDR2 is SNEGSKA in the germline V gene (reference sequence). This CDR3 has 12 amino acids. Next came a second PCR, run for about 6 to 12 cycles, which used a sample-barcoded 5' primer along with a J-beta primer mix. All cDNA molecules were each tagged by a template-switch adaptor with 12 random nucleotides. TCRdb processed the 5' RACE reads anew with MiXCR; each CDR3 protein has one entry. Of about 600,000 distinct CDR3 sequences in the sample, 40% to 50% were seen once. The chain links TRBV20-1 to TRBJ2-5; D is undetermined. The last part of the DNA fits TRBJ2-1 better; the J call may be wrong. The sample taken for sequencing was blood. The receptor comes from a man older than 75 in good health. The CDR3 sequence is CSANGRQETQFF. Here the CDR3 DNA reads TGCAGTGCTAACGGGCGGCAAGAGACCCAGTTCTTC.